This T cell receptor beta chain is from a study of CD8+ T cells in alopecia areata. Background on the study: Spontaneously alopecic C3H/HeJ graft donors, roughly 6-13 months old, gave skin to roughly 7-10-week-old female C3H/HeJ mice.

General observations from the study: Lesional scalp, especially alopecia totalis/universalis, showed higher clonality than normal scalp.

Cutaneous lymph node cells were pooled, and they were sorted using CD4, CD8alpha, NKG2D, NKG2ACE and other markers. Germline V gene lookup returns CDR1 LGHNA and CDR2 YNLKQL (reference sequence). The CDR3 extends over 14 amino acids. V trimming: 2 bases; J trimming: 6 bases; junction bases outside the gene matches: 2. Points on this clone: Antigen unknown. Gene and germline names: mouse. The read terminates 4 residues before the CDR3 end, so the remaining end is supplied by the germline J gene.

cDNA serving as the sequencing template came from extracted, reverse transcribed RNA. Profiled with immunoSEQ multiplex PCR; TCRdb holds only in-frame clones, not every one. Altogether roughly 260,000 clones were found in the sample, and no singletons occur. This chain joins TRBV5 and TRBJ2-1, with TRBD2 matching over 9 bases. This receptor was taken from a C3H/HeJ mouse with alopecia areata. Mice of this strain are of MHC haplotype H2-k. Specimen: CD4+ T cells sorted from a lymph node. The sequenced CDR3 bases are TGTGCCAGCAGCCAAACTGGGGGGCGTGCT. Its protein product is CASSQTGGRA. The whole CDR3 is CASSQTGGRAEQFF.